The clone carrying this T cell receptor beta chain was detected many times. This record belongs to a study of tumor-infiltrating lymphocytes in oesophageal squamous cell carcinoma. Germline CDR1 ENHRY, CDR2 SYGVKD. Trimming took 6 bases from V and 4 from J, leaving 10 bases between them. This CDR3 region has 13 residues. TCRdb reprocessed the reads via MiXCR and lists one record per CDR3 protein. The sample lists over 9,000 distinct CDR3 sequences, roughly 60% occurring once. The rearrangement joins TRBV10-3 to TRBJ1-5; a weak D match, TRBD1 (5 bases). The sequencing input was blood. The clonotype was recovered from a female donor with esophageal squamous cell carcinoma. CDR3 nucleotide sequence: TGTGCCATCAGGGGATCAGGGAATCAGCCCCAGCATTTT. Protein product: CAIRGSGNQPQHF.